Each of the 6 T cell receptor beta chains below was sequenced from the same sample in a study of shared clonotypes between healthy human individuals. Repertoires were generated with immunoSEQ multiplex PCR, while TCRdb's copy carries only in-frame clones and drops some. The repertoire holds 1,400,000 or so clones, with approximately 98.5% as singletons. The specimen was naive CD4+ T cells sorted from blood. Subset in this sample: CD45RA+ positively selected. The receptor set was obtained from a man aged 25-45 years in good health.

The chain employs TRBV6-4 and TRBJ2-5; tentative D call: TRBD1 (5 bases). CDR3 size: 17 residues. Germline V lookup: CDR1 MRHNA, CDR2 SNTAGT. Trimming shortened V by 0 bases and J by 2 bases, and 16 bases separated the two germline ends. In nucleotides, the CDR3 is TGTGCCAGCAGTGACTCGTACAGGCTTAAGCAACAAGAGACCCAGTACTTC. Residues: CASSDSYRLKQQETQYF.

The chain carries TRBV6-5 and TRBJ2-2; perhaps TRBD2 as D (5 bases). Deletions cut 2 bases from V and 2 bases from J, with 9 bases between. CDR1 MNHEY and CDR2 SVGAGI come from the germline V gene. This CDR3 region has 15 residues. The CDR3 spells CASSYMGSNTGELFF. In DNA, the CDR3 is TGTGCCAGCAGTTACATGGGGAGCAACACCGGGGAGCTGTTTTTT.

The rearrangement links TRBV5-4 to TRBJ2-1, with a weak D call TRBD2 (6 bases). Trimming stripped 5 bases from V and 6 bases from J, with 15 bases between. From germline, CDR1 is SGHNT and CDR2 YYREEE (reference sequence). This CDR3 has 14 residues. CDR3 DNA sequence: TGTGCCAGCAGTCAGTTAACTAGCAGCAATGAGCAGTTCTTC. Translating gives CASSQLTSSNEQFF.

The rearrangement links TRBV27 to TRBJ2-7; 7 bases align to TRBD1. This CDR3 comprises 15 residues. Trimming at V came to 5 bases and at J to 0 bases, leaving 7 bases not matched to a gene. CDR1 MNHEY and CDR2 SMNVEV come from the germline V gene (reference sequence). CDR3 loop: CASSPLTGLSYEQYF. Here the CDR3 DNA reads TGTGCCAGCAGTCCCCTGACAGGGCTCTCCTACGAGCAGTACTTC.

In this sample, this clone turned up once. V gene TRBV5-1 combines with J gene TRBJ2-1, with D possibly being TRBD2 (6 bases). The germline V and J ends were trimmed by 0 bases and 3 bases, with 13 bases remaining between them. The CDR3 extends over 16 amino acids. CDR1 and CDR2 from the germline V gene are SGHRS and YFSETQ. In DNA form, the CDR3 reads TGCGCCAGCAGCTTGGTGGTTAGCGGACACTACAATGAGCAGTTCTTC. It codes for CASSLVVSGHYNEQFF.

CDR3: CASSDFKTRGRGYGYTF. The CDR3, as DNA: TGTGCCAGCAGTGACTTTAAGACCAGGGGGCGCGGGTATGGCTACACCTTC. This chain connects TRBV6-4 to TRBJ1-2, with TRBD1 identical over 8 bases. Looked up from germline, CDR1 is MRHNA and CDR2 is SNTAGT. The V and J ends lost 1 base and 5 bases, in that order; junction bases with no gene match: 12. This CDR3 is built from 17 residues.